The TCR beta chain under discussion was sequenced for a study of T cells expressing NK-cell markers. Study-level information: One of eight sequenced donors was HCMV-seronegative; the other seven were seropositive.

CDR1 and CDR2 (germline): MNHNS, SASEGT. CDR3 size: 15 residues. TCRdb re-called the 5' RACE reads, yielding one record per CDR3 amino acid sequence without DNA. The listing records about 170,000 distinct CDR3 sequences. The TCR comes from a man aged 18-69 years in good health. The specimen was blood T cells: a sorted CD56 or NKG2C T cell subset, CD4+ or CD8+ T cells, or bulk PBMC T cells (not recorded which). The chain is built from TRBV6-1 and TRBJ2-3; checking the TCRdb D call of TRBD2 is not possible without DNA. The CDR3 protein is CASSAWTGGKDTQYF.